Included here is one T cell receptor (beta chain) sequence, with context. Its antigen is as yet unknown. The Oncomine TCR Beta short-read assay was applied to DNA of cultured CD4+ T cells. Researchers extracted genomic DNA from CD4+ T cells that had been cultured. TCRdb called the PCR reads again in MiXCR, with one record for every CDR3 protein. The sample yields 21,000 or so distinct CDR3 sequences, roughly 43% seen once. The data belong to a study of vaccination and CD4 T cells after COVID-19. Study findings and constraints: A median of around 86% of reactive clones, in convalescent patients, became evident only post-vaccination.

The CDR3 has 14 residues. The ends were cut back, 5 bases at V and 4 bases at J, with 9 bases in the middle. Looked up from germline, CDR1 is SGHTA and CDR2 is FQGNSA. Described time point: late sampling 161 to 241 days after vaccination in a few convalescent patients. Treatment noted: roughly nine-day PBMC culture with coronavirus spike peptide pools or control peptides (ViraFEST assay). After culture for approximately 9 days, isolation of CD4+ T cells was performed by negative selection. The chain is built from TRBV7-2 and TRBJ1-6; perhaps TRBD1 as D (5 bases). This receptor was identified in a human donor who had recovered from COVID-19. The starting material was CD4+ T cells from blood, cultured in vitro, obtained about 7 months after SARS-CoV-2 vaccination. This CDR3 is CASSAQVYNSPLHF. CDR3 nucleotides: TGTGCCAGCAGCGCACAGGTTTATAATTCACCCCTCCACTTT.